This T cell receptor (beta chain) came from a study of blood T cell repertoires in COVID-19. This clone has a single count. This table comes from immunoSEQ multiplex PCR, and its TCRdb copy is limited to in-frame clones, with some not included. The sample lists approximately 64,000 clones; roughly 88% were seen once. Specimen: peripheral blood. This clonotype was sampled from an older man with acute or convalescent COVID-19.

Here the CDR3 reads CASSPPGQAPHF. CDR3 bases: TGTGCCAGCAGTCCCCCGGGACAGGCCCCCCACTTT. This rearrangement joins TRBV27 to TRBJ1-6; the match to TRBD1 covers 8 bases. CDR3 length: 12 residues. The germline CDR1 and CDR2 sequences are MNHEY and SMNVEV (reference sequence). V lost 5 bases and J lost 18; bases outside the gene matches: 9.